This TCR beta chain was retrieved from a study of CXCR3-negative and CXCR3-positive naive CD8 T cells. CDR1 is LGHNA, CDR2 YSLEER, per germline. The CDR3 extends over 15 amino acids. Regarding this clonotype: Antigen: not known.

Study-level points and caveats: Similar TRBV-TRBJ usage was seen in naive cells (both CXCR3-negative and CXCR3-positive), but memory cells differed. Cryopreserved PBMCs had partly decreased CXCR3 expression; fresh PBMCs were used in most assays.

UMI labels and 5' RACE were used to prepare the TRB cDNA libraries. From the 5' RACE reads, TCRdb lists one entry per CDR3 protein and no DNA. This sample's table reports 75,000 to 100,000 distinct CDR3 sequences. The source of this sequence is a human donor in good health. Some clones in this sample may be carry-over from other donors' samples. This sequence joins TRBV4-3 and TRBJ2-7. The sample comprised naive CXCR3- CD8+ T cells from blood. As to subset: CD45RO-CCR7+CD27+CD95- naive CD8+ T cells lacking CXCR3 (TNR3-). The CDR3: CASSQDTDNTYEQYF.